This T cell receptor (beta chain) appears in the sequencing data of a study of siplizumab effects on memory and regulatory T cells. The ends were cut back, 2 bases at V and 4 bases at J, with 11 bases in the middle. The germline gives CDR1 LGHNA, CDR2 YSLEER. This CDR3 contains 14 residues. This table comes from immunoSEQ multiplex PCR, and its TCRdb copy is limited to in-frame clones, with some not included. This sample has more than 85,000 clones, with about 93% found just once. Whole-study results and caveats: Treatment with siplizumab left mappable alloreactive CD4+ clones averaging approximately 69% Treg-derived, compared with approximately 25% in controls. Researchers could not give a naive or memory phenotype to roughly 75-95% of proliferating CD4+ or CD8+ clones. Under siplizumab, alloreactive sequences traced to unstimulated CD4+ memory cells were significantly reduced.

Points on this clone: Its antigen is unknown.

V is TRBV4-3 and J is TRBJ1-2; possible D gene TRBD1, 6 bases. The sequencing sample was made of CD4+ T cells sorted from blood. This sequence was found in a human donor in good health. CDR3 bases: TGCGCCAGCAGCCAAACCGACAGGAGCTATGGCTACACCTTC. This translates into CASSQTDRSYGYTF.